The present T cell receptor beta chain was sequenced within a study of T cells in localized non-small cell lung cancer. CDR1 DFQATT and CDR2 SNEGSKA come from the germline V gene (reference sequence). The ends were cut back, 6 bases at V and 3 bases at J, with 4 bases in the middle. The CDR3 contains 10 residues. Clones were sequenced by immunoSEQ multiplex PCR, and TCRdb holds only the in-frame ones, with some missing. The sample yields around 78,000 clones, approximately 80% seen once. The study, taken as a whole, reports: Across samples, adjacent lung featured a median roughly 61 of the top 100 tumor clones.

As to this clone: Its antigen is still unknown.

Sequenced material: peripheral blood, taken before any cancer treatment. The gene calls are TRBV20-1 and TRBJ2-3; D is unclear. The TCR comes from an older female donor with stage I lung adenocarcinoma. The CDR3 nucleotides read TGCAGTGCCCAGACAGATACGCAGTATTTT. It translates to CSAQTDTQYF.